These T cell receptor beta chains were read from a single sample in a study of T cell responses to AZD1222 COVID-19 vaccine. The data were produced by immunoSEQ multiplex PCR, yet TCRdb's version contains in-frame clones alone and is incomplete. The sample lists 150,000 to 200,000 clones, 85% to 90% occurring once. Material: peripheral blood, obtained 28 days after the second AZD1222 dose. The receptors shown here come from an adult who received the AZD1222 COVID-19 vaccine. The CDR3 runs from the conserved cysteine through the conserved F or W. D genes are given only for firm matches. Expanded clones are given a class, and other clones once, few, many or no size at all.

length	size	D	J	V	CDR3	DNA
14	.	.	TRBJ1-5	TRBV30	CAWSPSYSLQPQHF	TGTGCCTGGAGTCCGTCCTATTCCCTTCAGCCCCAGCATTTT
15	.	.	TRBJ1-3	TRBV10-3	CAISEGDRGGNTIYF	TGTGCCATCAGTGAGGGGGACCGCGGAGGAAACACCATATATTTT
16	.	.	TRBJ2-2	TRBV5-1	CASSLEPTAGTGELFF	TGCGCCAGCAGCTTGGAACCCACCGCGGGCACCGGGGAGCTGTTTTTT
13	few	.	TRBJ1-2	TRBV30	CAWSAGGGYGYTF	TGTGCCTGGAGTGCCGGGGGGGGATATGGCTACACCTTC
15	.	TRBD2	TRBJ2-4	TRBV7-9	CASSLEAGDKNIQYF	TGTGCCAGCAGCTTAGAGGCGGGGGACAAAAACATTCAGTACTTC
15	.	.	TRBJ1-2	TRBV21-1	CASSTRSSQHWRYTF	TGTGCCAGCAGCACCCGGAGCAGCCAGCACTGGCGCTACACCTTC
15	.	.	TRBJ2-3	TRBV9	CASSPRVSGEDTQYF	TGTGCCAGCAGCCCACGGGTCTCGGGGGAAGATACGCAGTATTTT
14	.	.	TRBJ2-7	TRBV3-1/TRBV3-2	CASSQEWDSYEQYF	TGTGCCAGCAGCCAAGAGTGGGACTCCTACGAGCAGTACTTC
16	.	.	TRBJ2-2	TRBV5-1	CASSLGQRLNTGELFF	TGCGCCAGCAGCTTGGGACAGCGGCTGAACACCGGGGAGCTGTTTTTT
15	.	.	TRBJ2-7	TRBV20-1	CSASLLKDPFYEQYF	TGCAGTGCTAGTCTCTTGAAGGACCCGTTCTACGAGCAGTACTTC
14	.	.	TRBJ1-5	TRBV9	CASSVSGLNQPQHF	TGTGCCAGCAGCGTATCAGGCCTCAATCAGCCCCAGCATTTT
16	.	TRBD2	TRBJ2-3	TRBV29-1	CSVSRTSGGTPTTQYF	TGCAGCGTGAGCAGGACTAGCGGGGGGACCCCCACCACGCAGTATTTT
15	.	.	TRBJ1-1	TRBV14	CASSQDLRAWGEAFF	TGTGCCAGCAGCCAAGATCTCAGGGCTTGGGGTGAAGCTTTCTTT
15	.	.	TRBJ2-5	TRBV13	CASSPSRTRKETQYF	TGTGCCAGCAGCCCTTCTAGAACGAGGAAAGAGACCCAGTACTTC
13	.	.	TRBJ2-5	TRBV5-1	CASSLRGGETQYF	TGCGCCAGCAGCTTGAGGGGCGGGGAGACCCAGTACTTC
13	.	.	TRBJ2-7	TRBV3-1/TRBV3-2	CASSLGKRHEQYF	TGTGCCAGCAGCCTCGGTAAGCGACACGAGCAGTACTTC
13	.	.	TRBJ2-7	TRBV6-5	CASSYRGAYEQYF	TGTGCCAGCAGTTACCGGGGGGCGTACGAGCAGTACTTC
14	.	.	TRBJ1-1	TRBV5-1	CASSRRSVGTEAFF	TGCGCCAGCAGTCGGAGGTCGGTGGGCACTGAAGCTTTCTTT
16	.	.	TRBJ2-3	TRBV3-1/TRBV3-2	CASSQEGSGYDSTQYF	TGTGCCAGCAGCCAAGAAGGGTCAGGGTACGACAGTACGCAGTATTTT
16	.	.	TRBJ2-1	TRBV18	CASSPRGAFSYNEQFF	TGTGCCAGCTCACCACGTGGGGCTTTCTCCTACAATGAGCAGTTCTTC
14	.	TRBD2	TRBJ2-1	TRBV27	CASRRAGDHNEQFF	TGTGCCAGCAGGCGAGCGGGGGACCACAATGAGCAGTTCTTC
13	once	TRBD1	TRBJ1-1	TRBV5-1	CASSRQGDTEAFF	TGCGCCAGCAGCCGTCAGGGGGACACTGAAGCTTTCTTT
15	.	.	TRBJ2-2	TRBV10-3	CAISSGRTNTGELFF	TGTGCCATCAGTTCGGGACGGACGAACACCGGGGAGCTGTTTTTT
16	once	TRBD1	TRBJ1-2	TRBV6-1	CASSEALGQGASGYTF	TGTGCCAGCAGTGAAGCGCTGGGGCAGGGGGCAAGTGGCTACACCTTC
13	.	TRBD1	TRBJ1-5	TRBV19	CASSSHRGQPQHF	TGTGCCAGTAGTTCCCACAGGGGGCAGCCCCAGCATTTT
15	.	TRBD1	TRBJ1-2	TRBV6-4	CASSAGTGVGYGYTF	TGTGCCAGCAGTGCCGGGACAGGTGTCGGCTATGGCTACACCTTC
16	.	TRBD1	TRBJ1-1	TRBV9	CASSVATGTGDTEAFF	TGTGCCAGCAGCGTAGCTACTGGGACAGGGGACACTGAAGCTTTCTTT
24	.	TRBD1	TRBJ1-1	TRBV5-3	CARSGPDRGGEEMGGRFMNTEAFF	TGTGCCAGAAGCGGCCCGGACAGGGGTGGGGAAGAAATGGGGGGTCGGTTCATGAACACTGAAGCTTTCTTT
16	.	TRBD1	TRBJ2-3	TRBV5-1	CASSLWGQDDTDTQYF	TGCGCCAGCAGCCTCTGGGGACAGGATGACACAGATACGCAGTATTTT
13	.	TRBD1	TRBJ2-7	TRBV24-1	CATSRDSPYEQYF	TGTGCCACCTCACGGGACAGCCCCTACGAGCAGTACTTC
13	.	.	TRBJ2-1	TRBV5-1	CASSLEGHGGQFF	TGCGCCAGCAGCTTGGAGGGACACGGTGGGCAGTTCTTC
14	.	.	TRBJ2-2	TRBV19	CASRTGPNTGELFF	TGTGCCAGTAGGACAGGTCCGAACACCGGGGAGCTGTTTTTT
12	.	.	TRBJ1-1	TRBV18	CASSPANTEAFF	TGTGCCAGCTCACCAGCGAACACTGAAGCTTTCTTT
15	.	.	TRBJ2-5	TRBV7-9	CASSSTPRTQETQYF	TGTGCCAGCAGCTCCACCCCTAGAACCCAAGAGACCCAGTACTTC
15	.	.	TRBJ1-2	TRBV5-1	CASSLGLIPTYGYTF	TGCGCCAGCAGCTTGGGACTAATTCCCACCTATGGCTACACCTTC
14	few	.	TRBJ2-3	TRBV5-1	CASSLVSGGDTQYF	TGCGCCAGCAGCTTGGTTTCTGGTGGAGATACGCAGTATTTT
15	.	.	TRBJ1-4	TRBV7-2	CASSLDTGANEKLFF	TGTGCCAGCAGCTTAGACACCGGTGCCAATGAAAAACTGTTTTTT
11	.	.	TRBJ2-7	TRBV7-9	CASTLFDEQYF	TGTGCCAGCACCCTGTTTGACGAGCAGTACTTC
12	once	.	TRBJ2-7	TRBV28	CASSIWSREQYF	TGTGCCAGCAGCATCTGGTCCCGCGAGCAGTACTTC
15	.	.	TRBJ1-2	TRBV28	CASSLAQGFGYGYTF	TGTGCCAGCAGTTTAGCACAGGGTTTCGGCTATGGCTACACCTTC
15	.	TRBD2	TRBJ2-3	TRBV11-3	CASSQRAGVTDTQYF	TGTGCCAGCAGCCAACGAGCGGGGGTCACAGATACGCAGTATTTT
15	.	.	TRBJ2-2	TRBV19	CASSSRLTNTGELFF	TGTGCCAGTAGCTCCCGGTTGACGAACACCGGGGAGCTGTTTTTT
15	.	TRBD2	TRBJ2-3	TRBV5-4	CASRGTSGVPDTQYF	TGTGCCAGCAGGGGGACTAGCGGGGTCCCAGATACGCAGTATTTT
14	.	.	TRBJ2-2	TRBV11-2	CASSFQGLTGELFF	TGTGCCAGCAGCTTCCAGGGGCTCACCGGGGAGCTGTTTTTT
13	.	.	TRBJ2-1	TRBV10-3	CAITGQADNEQFF	TGTGCCATCACCGGGCAGGCCGACAATGAGCAGTTCTTC
15	.	TRBD1	TRBJ2-1	TRBV24-1	CATSGVRDRYNEQFF	TGTGCCACCAGTGGAGTCCGGGACAGGTACAATGAGCAGTTCTTC
14	.	.	TRBJ1-3	TRBV11-3	CASSLGLPGNTIYF	TGTGCCAGCAGCTTAGGGCTTCCTGGAAACACCATATATTTT
16	.	.	TRBJ1-2	TRBV28	CASSSYGRMLPYGYTF	TGTGCCAGCAGTTCCTACGGACGGATGCTACCCTATGGCTACACCTTC
18	.	.	TRBJ1-1	TRBV3-1/TRBV3-2	CASSQAVAGGRQNTEAFF	TGTGCCAGCAGCCAAGCTGTCGCGGGGGGCAGGCAGAACACTGAAGCTTTCTTT